The T cell receptor (beta chain) under discussion was sequenced for a study of cytomegalovirus exposure and HLA in healthy donors. Vbeta (60) and Jbeta (13) primers were used in the PCR. Generated by immunoSEQ multiplex PCR, the TCRdb table keeps only in-frame clones and is missing some. The table records roughly 120,000 clones, about three quarters of them present only once. Per germline, CDR1 MNHEY and CDR2 SMNVEV (reference sequence). The CDR3 spans 15 residues. Between the trimmed V and J ends, which lost 5 bases and 6 bases, there was a span of 20 bases. Sequences were obtained from PBMCs. V is TRBV27 and J is TRBJ2-7; tentative D call: TRBD1 (5 bases). This clonotype was sampled from a woman in her twenties or thirties in good health and CMV-seronegative. The CDR3 protein is CASSARQSPLLEQYF. The DNA of the CDR3 is TGTGCCAGCAGTGCTCGACAGTCCCCCCTTCTCGAGCAGTACTTC.